The source of this TCR beta chain is a study of identical twins (dated by TCRdb to 2016 to 2017). A note on the overall study: To test whether fetal clonotypes persist, this study deep-sequenced TCR alpha and beta repertoires from monozygotic twins, from unrelated adults of various ages, and from cord blood. To rule out contamination, the twin experiments were replicated at different times with different library preparation protocols.

Every donor was a healthy Caucasian. Using Miltenyi CD45RO+ enrichment and human naive T-cell isolation kits, memory (CD45RO+) and naive T cells were isolated from PBMC. Receptors were amplified or captured by 5' RACE. The sequencer was an Illumina HiSeq 2000. A universal primer binding site was introduced by template switching, and a unique molecular identifier was present in the final cDNA, enabling accurate counting of TCR cDNA molecules. Specific primers in the conserved constant-segment region were used to synthesize first-strand cDNA for TCR alpha and beta chains. Each cDNA library was double barcoded, with a SMART-Mk sample barcode plus Illumina barcodes, to control for contamination. TruSeq adapter sequences along with Illumina sample barcodes were introduced in two successive PCR steps. The TCR alpha and beta cDNA libraries were sequenced on the Illumina HiSeq platform using custom primers. In the authors' own workflow: MiGEC processed the raw reads to extract unique molecular identifiers, while MiXCR was used to determine the CDR3 positions. For each individual, recombination models were inferred using an EM algorithm with the repgenHMM and IGoR tools. The tcR package in R was used for shared clonotype analysis, with sharing normalized by the product of cloneset sizes. To study raw recombination free of thymic and clonal selection effects, out-of-frame nonproductive sequences were analyzed. TCRdb trimmed public reads at Q25 via fastp, called clones via MiXCR and kept in-frame beta chains. Every entry covers one CDR3 protein and lists the most common genes and DNA from its rows. The V and J calls and clone size come from TCRdb's table, not from the authors' own analysis. Within this sample are over 200,000 distinct CDR3 sequences, with approximately 10% of them counted one time only. Of the sample, about a tenth is held by the ten largest clones.

A note on this clonotype: Which antigen it targets is not known. Base qualities are missing; no much larger clone stands one base away.

Results and caveats for the whole study, not just this receptor: Fewer insertions were carried by abundant cord blood beta clonotypes; a weaker similar trend was observed in young adult naive repertoires, while no such trend was observed in memory repertoires. Zero-insertion analyses could be partly confounded by invariant T cells such as MAIT and iNKT, although diverse VJ usage argued against such confounding for most clonotypes. Out-of-frame TCR alpha sequences shared between twins showed an excess of low generation-probability sequences compared with coincidental sharing between unrelated individuals. Conclusions relied on cross-sectional statistical analysis, since the same donors could not be followed over many years. In monozygotic twins, out-of-frame TCR alpha sharing was systematically underestimated by recombination models, although the models agreed with sharing between unrelated individuals. A weaker excess of twin sharing was found in beta out-of-frame sequences because the signal-to-noise ratio was lowered by fewer shared sequences.

This TCR came from a man aged 45-65 years in good health. Sample: memory T cells sorted from blood. The cell subset or site label, as the study defines it: CD45RO+ enriched T cells.

The CDR3 protein: CASSLLRDNHQNSPLHF. The nucleotide sequence is given as TGTGCCAGCAGCTTGTTGAGGGATAATCATCAAAATTCACCCCTCCACTTT. The chain couples TRBV5-6 to TRBJ1-6, with the D segment identity uncertain. V loses 1 base of germline sequence and J loses 7 bases, and the interval between the two ends is 18 bases. CDR1 is given as SGHDT and CDR2 as YYEEEE, both from the germline V gene. From its cysteine to its phenylalanine, the CDR3 spans 17 amino acids. The retained sequence is limited to the CDR3, 51 bases, with the frame set at the first base. Extended through the reference TRBV5-6 and TRBJ1-6 proteins, this CDR3 yields the full variable domain: DAGVTQSPTHLIKTRGQQVTLRCSPKSGHDTVSWYQQALGQGPQFIFQYYEEEERQRGNFPDRFSGHQFPNYSSELNVNALLLGDSALYLCASSLLRDNHQNSPLHFGNGTRLTVT.